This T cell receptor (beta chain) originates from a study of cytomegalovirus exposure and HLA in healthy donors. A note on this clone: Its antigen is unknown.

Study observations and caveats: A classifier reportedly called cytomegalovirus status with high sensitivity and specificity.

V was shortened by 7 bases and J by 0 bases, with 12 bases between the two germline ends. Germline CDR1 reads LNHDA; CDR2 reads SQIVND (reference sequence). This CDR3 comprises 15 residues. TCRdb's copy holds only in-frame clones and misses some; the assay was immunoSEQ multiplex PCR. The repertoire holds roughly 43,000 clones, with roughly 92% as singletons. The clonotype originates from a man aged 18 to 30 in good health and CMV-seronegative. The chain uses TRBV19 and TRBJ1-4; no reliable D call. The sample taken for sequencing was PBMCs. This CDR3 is CASNSRDATNEKLFF. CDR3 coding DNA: TGTGCCAGTAACTCTCGCGATGCAACTAATGAAAAACTGTTTTTT.